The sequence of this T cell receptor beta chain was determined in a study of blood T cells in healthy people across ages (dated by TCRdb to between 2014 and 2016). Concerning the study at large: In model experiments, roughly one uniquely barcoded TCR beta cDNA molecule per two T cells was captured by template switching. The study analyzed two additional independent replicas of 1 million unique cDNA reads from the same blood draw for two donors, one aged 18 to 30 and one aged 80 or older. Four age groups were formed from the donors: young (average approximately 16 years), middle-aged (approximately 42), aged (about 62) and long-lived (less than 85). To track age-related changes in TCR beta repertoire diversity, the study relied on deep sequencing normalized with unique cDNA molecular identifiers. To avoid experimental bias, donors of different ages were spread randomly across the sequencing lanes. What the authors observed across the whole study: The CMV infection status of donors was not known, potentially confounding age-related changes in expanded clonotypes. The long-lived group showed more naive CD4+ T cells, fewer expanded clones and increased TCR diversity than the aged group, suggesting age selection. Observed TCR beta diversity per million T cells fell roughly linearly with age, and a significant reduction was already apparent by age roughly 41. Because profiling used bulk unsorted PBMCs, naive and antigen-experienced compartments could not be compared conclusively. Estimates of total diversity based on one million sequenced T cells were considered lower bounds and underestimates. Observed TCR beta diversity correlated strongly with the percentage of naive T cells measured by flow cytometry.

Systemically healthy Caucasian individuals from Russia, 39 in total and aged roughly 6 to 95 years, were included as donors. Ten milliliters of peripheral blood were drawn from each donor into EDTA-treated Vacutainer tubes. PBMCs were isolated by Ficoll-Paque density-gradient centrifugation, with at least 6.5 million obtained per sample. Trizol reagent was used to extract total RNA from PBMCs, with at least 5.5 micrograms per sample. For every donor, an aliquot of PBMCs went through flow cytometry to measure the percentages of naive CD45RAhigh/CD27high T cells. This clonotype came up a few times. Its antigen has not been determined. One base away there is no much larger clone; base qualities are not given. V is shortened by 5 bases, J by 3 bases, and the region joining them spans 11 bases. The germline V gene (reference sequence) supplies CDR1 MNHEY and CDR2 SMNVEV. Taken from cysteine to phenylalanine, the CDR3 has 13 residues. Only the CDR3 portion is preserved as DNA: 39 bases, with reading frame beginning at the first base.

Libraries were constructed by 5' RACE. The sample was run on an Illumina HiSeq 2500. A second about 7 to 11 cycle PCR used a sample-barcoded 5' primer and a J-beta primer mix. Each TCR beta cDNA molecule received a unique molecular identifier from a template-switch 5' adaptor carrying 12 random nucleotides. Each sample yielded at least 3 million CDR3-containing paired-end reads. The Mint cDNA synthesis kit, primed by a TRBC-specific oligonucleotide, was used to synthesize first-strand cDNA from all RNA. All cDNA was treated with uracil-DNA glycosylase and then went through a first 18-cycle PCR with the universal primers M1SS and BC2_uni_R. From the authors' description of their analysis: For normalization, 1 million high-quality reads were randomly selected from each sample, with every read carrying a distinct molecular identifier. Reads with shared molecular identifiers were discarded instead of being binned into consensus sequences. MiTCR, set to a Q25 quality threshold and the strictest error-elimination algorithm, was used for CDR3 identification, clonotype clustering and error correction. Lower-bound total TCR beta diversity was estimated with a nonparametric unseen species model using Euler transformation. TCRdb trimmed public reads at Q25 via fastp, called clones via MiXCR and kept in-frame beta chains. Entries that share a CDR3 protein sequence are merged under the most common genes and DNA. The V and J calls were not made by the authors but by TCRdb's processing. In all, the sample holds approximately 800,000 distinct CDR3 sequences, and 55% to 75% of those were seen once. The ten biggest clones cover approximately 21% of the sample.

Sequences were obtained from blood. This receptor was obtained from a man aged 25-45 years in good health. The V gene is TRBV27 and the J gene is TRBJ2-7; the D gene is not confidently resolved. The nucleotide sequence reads TGTGCCAGCAGTGTCGGTCTTAGCTACGAGCAGTACTTC. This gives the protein CASSVGLSYEQYF.